This is a list of T cell receptor beta chains from one sample in a study of blood T cell repertoires in COVID-19. The assay was immunoSEQ multiplex PCR, and TCRdb's table has in-frame clones only and misses some. The table lists a few hundred thousand clones, 80% to 90% of them singletons, with about 5% in the top ten. Sequenced material: PBMCs or T cells enriched from blood (not recorded which). All receptors come from a man aged 30-40 years who had recovered from COVID-19. The CDR3 runs from the conserved cysteine through the conserved F or W. D genes are given only for firm matches. Clone size is given for some rows only: seen once, a few or many times, or a class if the clone is expanded.

TRBJ2-7 NA TRBD1 TRBV4-1 TGCGCCAGCAGCCTGGGACAGGGCTACGAGCAGTACTTC CASSLGQGYEQYF
TRBJ1-2 NA NA TRBV21-1 TGTGCCAGCAGCGCGGCAAGCGGGACAACTCAAGGGAGACTTTTTGGCTACACCTTC CASSAASGTTQGRLFGYTF
TRBJ1-6 NA TRBD1 TRBV27 TGTGCCAGCAGTTCCGGGACAGGACTCGGGTCACCCCTCCACTTT CASSSGTGLGSPLHF
TRBJ2-3 NA NA TRBV9 TGTGCCAGCAGCGCCTTGCGCGGTACGCAGTATTTT CASSALRGTQYF
TRBJ1-3 few NA TRBV5-6 TGTGCCAGCAGCTTGGGGAGGGGATTAGAAGGAAACACCATATATTTT CASSLGRGLEGNTIYF
TRBJ1-5 NA NA TRBV6-5 TGTGCCAGCAGTTTGGGGGGGCAGTCGCATTTT CASSLGGQSHF
TRBJ1-4 NA TRBD1 TRBV28 TGTGCCAGCAGTTTCTACCTACCAGGGGGCGGGTCGGGTGAAAAACTGTTTTTT CASSFYLPGGGSGEKLFF
TRBJ1-3 NA NA TRBV3-1/TRBV3-2 TGTGCCAGCAGCCGGACCGGAGGTGGAAACACCATATATTTT CASSRTGGGNTIYF
TRBJ1-5 NA TRBD1 TRBV19 TGTGCCAGTAGTATGGGACAGGGGGTTATGACGCCCCAGCATTTT CASSMGQGVMTPQHF
TRBJ2-7 NA NA TRBV28 TGTGCCAGCAGTTTATTCCCCAGCGACTACGAGCAGTACTTC CASSLFPSDYEQYF
TRBJ2-1 NA TRBD2 TRBV4-2 TGTGCCAGCAGCCGACTAGCCAATGAGCAGTTCTTC CASSRLANEQFF
TRBJ1-2 NA TRBD1 TRBV30 TGTGCCTGGAGTGTACTCCAGGGGGGCTATGGCTACACCTTC CAWSVLQGGYGYTF
TRBJ1-5 NA TRBD1 TRBV3-1/TRBV3-2 TGTGCCAGCAGCCATCAGGGGGCGCTAGGTCAGCCCCAGCATTTT CASSHQGALGQPQHF
TRBJ2-5 NA TRBD2 TRBV9 TGTGCCAGCAGCGTTAGCCAGGGACTAGCGGTACAAGAGACCCAGTACTTC CASSVSQGLAVQETQYF
TRBJ2-7 NA TRBD1 TRBV20-1 TGCAGTGCTAGTGTCAGGGGGAGTCTTTACGAGCAGTACTTC CSASVRGSLYEQYF
TRBJ1-1 NA NA TRBV10-3 TGTGCCACCACCCAGGAGGGCTCTGCGAACACTGAAGCTTTCTTT CATTQEGSANTEAFF
TRBJ1-1 NA TRBD1 TRBV5-5 TGTGCCAGCAGCCCGGACAGGGACACTGAAGCTTTCTTT CASSPDRDTEAFF
TRBJ2-1 NA TRBD2 TRBV5-1 TGCGCCAGCAGCTTTGTTCTGGGCGGGGGCTACAATGAGCAGTTCTTC CASSFVLGGGYNEQFF
TRBJ2-7 NA NA TRBV29-1 TGCAGCGTTGAATCCGCAGGGCAGGGGTACGAGCAGTACTTC CSVESAGQGYEQYF
TRBJ2-2 NA TRBD2 TRBV4-2 TGTGCCAGCAGCCAAGATCGTCTAGCGGGGGGGCCCGGCACCGGGGAGCTGTTTTTT CASSQDRLAGGPGTGELFF
TRBJ1-5 NA TRBD1 TRBV6-5 TGTGCCAGCAGACCGCCAGGGGGCCTGGGGCAGCCCCAGCATTTT CASRPPGGLGQPQHF
TRBJ2-3 NA NA TRBV4-1 TGCGCCAGCAGCCAAGAGGACTGGGAAATGCCAGATACGCAGTATTTT CASSQEDWEMPDTQYF
TRBJ1-2 NA TRBD1 TRBV28 TGTGCCAGCAGTTTAATTGGGGCACAGGGGGCGGACTATGGCTACACCTTC CASSLIGAQGADYGYTF
TRBJ2-2 NA TRBD1 TRBV19 TGTGCCAGTAGGTACGGACAGGGACCGAACACCGGGGAGCTGTTTTTT CASRYGQGPNTGELFF
TRBJ1-4 NA NA TRBV6-5 TGTGCCAGCCACAGGGATCAAACTAATGAAAAACTGTTTTTT CASHRDQTNEKLFF